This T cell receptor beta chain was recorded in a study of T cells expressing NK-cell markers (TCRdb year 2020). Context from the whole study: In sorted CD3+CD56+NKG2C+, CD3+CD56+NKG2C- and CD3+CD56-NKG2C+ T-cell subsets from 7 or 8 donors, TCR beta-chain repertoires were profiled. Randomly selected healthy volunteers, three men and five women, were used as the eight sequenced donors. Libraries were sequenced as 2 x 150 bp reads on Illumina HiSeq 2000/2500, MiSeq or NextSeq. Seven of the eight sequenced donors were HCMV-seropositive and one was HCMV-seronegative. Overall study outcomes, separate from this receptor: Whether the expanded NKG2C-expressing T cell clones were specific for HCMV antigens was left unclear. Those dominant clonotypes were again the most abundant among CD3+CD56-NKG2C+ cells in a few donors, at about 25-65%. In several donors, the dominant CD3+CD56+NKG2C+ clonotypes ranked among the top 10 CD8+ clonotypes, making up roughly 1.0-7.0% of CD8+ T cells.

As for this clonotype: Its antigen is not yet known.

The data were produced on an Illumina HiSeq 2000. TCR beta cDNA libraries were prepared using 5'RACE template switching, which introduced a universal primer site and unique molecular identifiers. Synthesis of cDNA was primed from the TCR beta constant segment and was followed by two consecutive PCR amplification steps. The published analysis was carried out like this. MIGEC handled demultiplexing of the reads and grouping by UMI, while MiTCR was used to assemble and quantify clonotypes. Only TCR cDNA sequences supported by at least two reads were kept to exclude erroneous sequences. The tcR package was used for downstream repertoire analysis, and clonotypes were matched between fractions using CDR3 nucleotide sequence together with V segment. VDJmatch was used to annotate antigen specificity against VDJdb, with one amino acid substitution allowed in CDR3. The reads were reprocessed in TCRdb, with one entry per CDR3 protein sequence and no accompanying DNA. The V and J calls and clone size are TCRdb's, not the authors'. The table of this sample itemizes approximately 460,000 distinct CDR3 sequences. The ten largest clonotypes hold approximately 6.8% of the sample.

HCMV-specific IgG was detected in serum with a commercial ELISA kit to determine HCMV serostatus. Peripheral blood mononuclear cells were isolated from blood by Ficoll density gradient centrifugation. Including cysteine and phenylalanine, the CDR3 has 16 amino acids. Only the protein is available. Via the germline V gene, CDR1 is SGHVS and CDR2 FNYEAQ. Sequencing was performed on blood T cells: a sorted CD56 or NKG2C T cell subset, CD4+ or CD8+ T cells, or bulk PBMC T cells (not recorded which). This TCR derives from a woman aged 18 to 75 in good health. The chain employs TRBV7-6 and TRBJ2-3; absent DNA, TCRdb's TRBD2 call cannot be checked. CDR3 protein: CASSPRSAGVADTQYF.